This TCR beta chain was profiled in a study of breast tumors, draining lymph nodes, adjacent tissues. Study results and limitations: The lymph node origin of tumor T cells was framed as consistent with a hypothesis, not demonstrated. Tumor repertoires ranked between lymph nodes and nontumor tissue in diversity, with V and J gene preferences.

By its share, this clonotype is medium-sized. The antigen remains unidentified. Axillary draining lymph nodes of breast cancer patients supplied the node samples. Looked up from germline, CDR1 is SEHNR and CDR2 is FQNEAQ (reference sequence). V lost 6 bases to trimming and J lost 3 bases, with 7 bases between them. The CDR3 has 12 residues. Each CDR3 protein gets one entry after TCRdb re-called the multiplex PCR reads with MiXCR. Among about 89,000 distinct CDR3 sequences listed, around 30% were seen once. This receptor was taken from a female donor with breast cancer. Some clones in this sample may be carry-over from other donors' samples. The sequenced material came from axillary lymph node tissue. The chain employs TRBV7-9 and TRBJ2-3, with D perhaps TRBD1 (5 bases). The CDR3 here is CASRPGTDTQYF. Here the CDR3 DNA reads TGTGCCAGCAGACCAGGGACAGATACGCAGTATTTT.